In its sample, the clone carrying this TCR beta chain was seen a few times. The antigen is undetermined. The data originate from a study of tumor-infiltrating lymphocytes in primary liver carcinoma. For the study at large: The tumors, T1-T3 N0M0 lesions, were about 4.2 to 11 cm across.

Constant-region priming of around 500 ng total RNA yielded TCR beta cDNA. Libraries of TCR beta came from three nested multiplex PCR rounds with slightly modified ARM-PCR. Investigators reported that the first two PCR rounds, at 10 cycles each, used TRBV1-TRBV30 forward primers with a C-beta reverse primer. Using its own MiXCR run on the multiplex PCR reads, TCRdb lists one record per CDR3 protein. The table records tens of thousands of distinct CDR3 sequences, roughly 75% of them present only once. Co-extraction yielded RNA and DNA from approximately 22-30 mg of unsorted bulk tissue. Between the trimmed V and J ends, which lost 7 bases and 5 bases, there was a span of 24 bases. Germline V gives CDR1 MNHEY, CDR2 SVGAGI. There are 16 residues in the CDR3. Notes on the study in general: The study found tumor-adjacent and tumor-blood pairs overlapped less than tumor region pairs.

The TCR originated in a woman under 40 with primary liver carcinoma and hepatitis B virus infection. Sequenced sample: tumor-adjacent normal liver tissue. This chain connects TRBV6-5 to TRBJ2-7, with D unclear. The CDR3 loop reads CASNTTLIAGKNEQYF. CDR3 coding DNA: TGTGCCAGCAATACGACCTTAATAGCAGGAAAAAACGAGCAGTACTTC.